These T cell receptor beta chains were read from a single sample in a study of blood T cell repertoires in COVID-19. The assay was immunoSEQ multiplex PCR, and TCRdb's table has in-frame clones only and misses some. The sample lists about 150,000 clones; over 70% were seen once. The sample was peripheral blood. The origin of the receptors is a human donor in a cohort sampled during active COVID-19. Both conserved end residues are part of each CDR3. A D gene is named only where the DNA matches it firmly. Expanded clones get a size class; other rows say once, few or many, or leave the size out.

clone_size j_call v_call d_call cdr3_aa cdr3_nt
- TRBJ2-2 TRBV7-2 - CASSTLANTGELFF TGTGCCAGCAGCACCTTAGCTAACACCGGGGAGCTGTTTTTT
- TRBJ1-2 TRBV19 TRBD1 CASSGQGWNYGYTF TGTGCCAGTAGCGGACAGGGTTGGAACTATGGCTACACCTTC
- TRBJ1-2 TRBV15 TRBD1 CATSRGQEGRRLGYTF TGTGCCACCAGCCGCGGACAGGAAGGAAGGAGGCTAGGCTACACCTTC
- TRBJ1-2 TRBV6-5 TRBD1 CASSYSGQGSNYGYTF TGTGCCAGCAGTTACTCCGGACAGGGGTCTAACTATGGCTACACCTTC
- TRBJ2-1 TRBV6-5 TRBD2 CASRSSGGALGEQFF TGTGCCAGCAGGTCCAGCGGGGGGGCCCTGGGTGAGCAGTTCTTC
- TRBJ2-2 TRBV19 TRBD2 CATNRGTSGNSGELFF TGTGCCACCAATAGGGGGACTAGCGGGAATTCCGGGGAGCTGTTTTTT
once TRBJ1-1 TRBV5-6 - CASSLGQRKDTEAFF TGTGCCAGCAGCTTGGGGCAGAGGAAGGACACTGAAGCTTTCTTT
- TRBJ2-1 TRBV11-3 TRBD2 CASSLDRGGLGYNEQFF TGTGCCAGCAGCTTAGATCGCGGGGGGCTGGGTTACAATGAGCAGTTCTTC
- TRBJ1-1 TRBV4-1 - CASSQGSDSHTEAFF TGCGCCAGCAGCCAAGGGTCAGACAGTCACACTGAAGCTTTCTTT
- TRBJ2-2 TRBV9 - CASSVGGPFGGELFF TGTGCCAGCAGCGTAGGTGGTCCCTTCGGGGGGGAGCTGTTTTTT
- TRBJ1-2 TRBV30 TRBD1 CAWSTDRGGYGYTF TGTGCCTGGAGTACGGACAGGGGGGGCTATGGCTACACCTTC
- TRBJ1-4 TRBV4-1 TRBD1 CASSLQGARANEKLFF TGCGCCAGCAGCCTGCAGGGGGCGCGGGCTAATGAAAAACTGTTTTTT
once TRBJ2-1 TRBV9 TRBD2 CASSSSGGAYNEQFF TGTGCCAGCAGCTCCAGCGGGGGGGCTTACAATGAGCAGTTCTTC
- TRBJ1-3 TRBV11-3 - CASSHRDSGNTIYF TGTGCCAGCAGCCACAGGGACTCTGGAAACACCATATATTTT
- TRBJ2-7 TRBV12-3/TRBV12-4 - CASSRYYEQYF TGTGCCAGCAGTCGTTATTACGAGCAGTACTTC
- TRBJ2-1 TRBV16 - CASSNINEQFF TGTGCCAGCAGCAACATCAATGAGCAGTTCTTC
- TRBJ2-1 TRBV10-3 - CAISVNADEQFF TGTGCCATCAGTGTCAACGCGGATGAGCAGTTCTTC
- TRBJ2-3 TRBV7-9 TRBD2 CASSFPSGGATDTQYF TGTGCCAGCAGCTTCCCTAGCGGGGGGGCAACAGATACGCAGTATTTT
- TRBJ1-2 TRBV5-4 TRBD1 CASSLVGTGAGYTF TGTGCCAGCAGCTTGGTTGGGACAGGGGCCGGCTACACCTTC
few TRBJ2-1 TRBV5-5 TRBD2 CASSFSPSGRNEQFF TGTGCCAGCAGCTTTTCGCCTAGCGGGAGGAATGAGCAGTTCTTC
- TRBJ1-1 TRBV6-6 - CASSYGVENTEAFF TGTGCCAGCAGTTACGGAGTAGAGAACACTGAAGCTTTCTTT
few TRBJ1-2 TRBV18 TRBD1 CASSPLPGTGAGYGYTF TGTGCCAGCTCACCACTACCGGGGACAGGGGCAGGGTATGGCTACACCTTC
- TRBJ1-1 TRBV19 TRBD1 CASKTTGDRDTEAFF TGTGCCAGTAAAACCACAGGGGACAGGGACACTGAAGCTTTCTTT
- TRBJ2-7 TRBV5-4 TRBD2 CASSSERGSSYEQYF TGTGCCAGCAGCTCTGAGCGGGGGAGCTCCTACGAGCAGTACTTC
- TRBJ2-3 TRBV10-3 TRBD2 CAISESGGVSNTQYF TGTGCCATCAGTGAGTCTGGGGGGGTTTCGAATACGCAGTATTTT
- TRBJ1-4 TRBV6-6 - CASNQGRSEKLFF TGTGCCAGCAATCAGGGTCGAAGTGAAAAACTGTTTTTT
- TRBJ2-3 TRBV6-5 TRBD2 CASSRREETDTQYF TGTGCCAGCAGTAGGCGGGAGGAAACAGATACGCAGTATTTT
once TRBJ1-2 TRBV24-1 TRBD1 CATSAPDRVGHYGYTF TGTGCCACCAGTGCCCCTGACAGGGTAGGGCACTATGGCTACACCTTC
- TRBJ1-1 TRBV5-1 - CASRRTATNTEAFF TGCGCCAGCAGGAGGACAGCTACGAACACTGAAGCTTTCTTT
- TRBJ2-5 TRBV9 TRBD2 CASSAFSGGYSETQYF TGTGCCAGCAGCGCGTTCTCGGGAGGCTACTCGGAGACCCAGTACTTC
- TRBJ2-6 TRBV4-2 - CASSQGVAGQPPGANVLTF TGTGCCAGCAGCCAAGGGGTGGCAGGGCAGCCACCTGGGGCCAACGTCCTGACTTTC
few TRBJ2-3 TRBV2 - CASSEGIVGEALDTQYF TGTGCCAGCAGTGAAGGCATAGTGGGGGAGGCTCTGGATACGCAGTATTTT
- TRBJ2-2 TRBV7-6 - CASSLRSGAGELFF TGTGCCAGCAGCTTACGGTCGGGGGCCGGGGAGCTGTTTTTT
- TRBJ1-4 TRBV10-3 - CAISDGGGEKLFF TGTGCCATCAGTGACGGGGGTGGTGAAAAACTGTTTTTT
- TRBJ2-2 TRBV5-4 - CASSGPQGKVGELFF TGTGCCAGCAGCGGTCCACAGGGAAAGGTCGGGGAGCTGTTTTTT
- TRBJ2-2 TRBV27 TRBD1 CASSLTGTGISGELFF TGTGCCAGCAGTTTAACCGGGACAGGGATATCCGGGGAGCTGTTTTTT
- TRBJ2-1 TRBV27 - CASSLEQFF TGTGCCAGCAGTCTGGAGCAGTTCTTC
- TRBJ1-6 TRBV3-1/TRBV3-2 TRBD1 CASSPLRDRASPLHF TGTGCCAGCAGCCCACTCCGGGACAGGGCTTCACCCCTCCACTTT
few TRBJ2-2 TRBV11-3 - CASSPTGDTGELFF TGTGCCAGCAGCCCTACGGGGGACACCGGGGAGCTGTTTTTT
few TRBJ1-5 TRBV18 TRBD1 CASSKSPGQGNSNQPQHF TGTGCCAGCTCAAAGAGTCCGGGACAGGGTAATAGCAATCAGCCCCAGCATTTT
- TRBJ2-5 TRBV7-2 TRBD2 CASSSGLAGEETQYF TGTGCCAGCAGCTCCGGACTAGCGGGTGAAGAGACCCAGTACTTC
- TRBJ2-2 TRBV5-6 - CASSLEARNTGELFF TGTGCCAGCAGCTTGGAGGCTAGAAACACCGGGGAGCTGTTTTTT
- TRBJ2-3 TRBV14 TRBD2 CASSQDRLAGIRDTQYF TGTGCCAGCAGCCAAGATCGACTAGCGGGGATAAGAGATACGCAGTATTTT
- TRBJ1-4 TRBV27 TRBD1 CASSIGQGGSFSEKLFF TGTGCCAGCAGCATAGGACAGGGGGGATCCTTTAGTGAAAAACTGTTTTTT
- TRBJ1-2 TRBV11-3 - CASSLGQVGGYTF TGTGCCAGCAGCTTAGGACAGGTCGGGGGCTACACCTTC
- TRBJ2-3 TRBV10-2 TRBD2 CASRGRTSGDTDTQYF TGCGCCAGCAGGGGGAGGACTAGCGGGGACACAGATACGCAGTATTTT